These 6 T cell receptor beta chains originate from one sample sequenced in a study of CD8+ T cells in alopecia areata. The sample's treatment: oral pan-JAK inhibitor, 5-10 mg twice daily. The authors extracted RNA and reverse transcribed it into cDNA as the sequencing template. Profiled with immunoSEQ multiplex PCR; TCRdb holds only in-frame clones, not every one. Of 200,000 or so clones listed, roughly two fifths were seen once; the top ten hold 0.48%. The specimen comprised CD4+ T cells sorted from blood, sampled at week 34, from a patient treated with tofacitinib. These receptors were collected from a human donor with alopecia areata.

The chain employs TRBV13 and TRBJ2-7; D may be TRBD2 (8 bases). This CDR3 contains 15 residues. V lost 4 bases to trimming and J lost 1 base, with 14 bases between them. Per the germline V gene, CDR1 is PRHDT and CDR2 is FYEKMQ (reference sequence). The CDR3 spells CASSSSGGQSYEQYF. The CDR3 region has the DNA TGTGCCAGCAGCTCGAGCGGGGGACAGTCCTACGAGCAGTACTTC.

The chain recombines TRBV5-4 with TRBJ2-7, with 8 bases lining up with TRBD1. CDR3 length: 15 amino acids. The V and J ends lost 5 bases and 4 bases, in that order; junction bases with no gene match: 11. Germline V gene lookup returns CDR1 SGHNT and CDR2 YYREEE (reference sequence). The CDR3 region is CASSPDRVKVYEQYF. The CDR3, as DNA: TGTGCCAGCAGTCCGGACAGGGTGAAGGTGTACGAGCAGTACTTC.

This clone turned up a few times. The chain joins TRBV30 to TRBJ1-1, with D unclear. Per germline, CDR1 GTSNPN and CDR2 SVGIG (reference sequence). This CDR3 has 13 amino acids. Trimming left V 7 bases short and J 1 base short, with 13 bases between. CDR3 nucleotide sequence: TGTGCCTTTCCACTTCAGGCGAACACTGAAGCTTTCTTT. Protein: CAFPLQANTEAFF.

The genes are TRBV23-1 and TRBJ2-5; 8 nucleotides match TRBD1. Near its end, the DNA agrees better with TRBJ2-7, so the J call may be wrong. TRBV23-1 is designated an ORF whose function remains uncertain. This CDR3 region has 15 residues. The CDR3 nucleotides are TGCGCCAGCAGTCAATCGGGACAGGACTCCTACGAGCAGTACTTC. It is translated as CASSQSGQDSYEQYF.

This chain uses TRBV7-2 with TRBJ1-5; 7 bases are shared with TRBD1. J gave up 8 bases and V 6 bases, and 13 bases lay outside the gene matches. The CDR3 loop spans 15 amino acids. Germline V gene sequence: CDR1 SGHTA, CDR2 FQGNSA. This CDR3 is CASSSQGDRTEPQHF. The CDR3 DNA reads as TGTGCCAGCAGTAGTCAAGGGGACAGAACCGAGCCCCAGCATTTT. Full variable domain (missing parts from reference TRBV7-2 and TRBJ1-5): GAGVSQSPSNKVTEKGKDVELRCDPISGHTALYWYRQSLGQGLEFLIYFQGNSAPDKSGLPSDRFSAERTGGSVSTLTIQRTQQEDSAVYLCASSSQGDRTEPQHFGDGTRLSIL.

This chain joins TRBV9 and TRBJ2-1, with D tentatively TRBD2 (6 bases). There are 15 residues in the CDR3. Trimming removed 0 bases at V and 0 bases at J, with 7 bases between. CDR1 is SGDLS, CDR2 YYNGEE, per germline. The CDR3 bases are TGTGCCAGCAGCGTAGGTAGCGGCTCCTACAATGAGCAGTTCTTC. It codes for CASSVGSGSYNEQFF.